This TCR beta chain was recovered during a study of blood T cell repertoires in COVID-19. About the research overall: Samples representing acute and convalescent COVID-19 were sourced from the United States, Italy and Spain.

The CDR3 sequence is 15 residues long. The germline CDR1 and CDR2 sequences are MRHNA and SNTAGT. J was trimmed by 5 bases and V by 3 bases; bases with no gene match: 4. In terms of age and location, participants ranged from roughly 18 to 90 years and lived in under 30 US areas. Cohort placement rested on clinical history that participants reported themselves. Each recovered donor of Cohort 3 presented with two negative PCRs, clearance, or symptom resolution. Measured with immunoSEQ multiplex PCR; TCRdb has only the in-frame clones, and not every one. The sample includes more than 250,000 clones, more than 85% of them seen just once.

The rearrangement joins TRBV6-4 to TRBJ2-1; 10 bases align to TRBD1. Source material: PBMCs or T cells enriched from blood (not recorded which). This sequence originates from a young woman who had recovered from COVID-19. CDR3 DNA sequence: TGTGCCAGCAGTGAAGGACAGGGGGGCCACAATGAGCAGTTCTTC. The encoded protein is CASSEGQGGHNEQFF.